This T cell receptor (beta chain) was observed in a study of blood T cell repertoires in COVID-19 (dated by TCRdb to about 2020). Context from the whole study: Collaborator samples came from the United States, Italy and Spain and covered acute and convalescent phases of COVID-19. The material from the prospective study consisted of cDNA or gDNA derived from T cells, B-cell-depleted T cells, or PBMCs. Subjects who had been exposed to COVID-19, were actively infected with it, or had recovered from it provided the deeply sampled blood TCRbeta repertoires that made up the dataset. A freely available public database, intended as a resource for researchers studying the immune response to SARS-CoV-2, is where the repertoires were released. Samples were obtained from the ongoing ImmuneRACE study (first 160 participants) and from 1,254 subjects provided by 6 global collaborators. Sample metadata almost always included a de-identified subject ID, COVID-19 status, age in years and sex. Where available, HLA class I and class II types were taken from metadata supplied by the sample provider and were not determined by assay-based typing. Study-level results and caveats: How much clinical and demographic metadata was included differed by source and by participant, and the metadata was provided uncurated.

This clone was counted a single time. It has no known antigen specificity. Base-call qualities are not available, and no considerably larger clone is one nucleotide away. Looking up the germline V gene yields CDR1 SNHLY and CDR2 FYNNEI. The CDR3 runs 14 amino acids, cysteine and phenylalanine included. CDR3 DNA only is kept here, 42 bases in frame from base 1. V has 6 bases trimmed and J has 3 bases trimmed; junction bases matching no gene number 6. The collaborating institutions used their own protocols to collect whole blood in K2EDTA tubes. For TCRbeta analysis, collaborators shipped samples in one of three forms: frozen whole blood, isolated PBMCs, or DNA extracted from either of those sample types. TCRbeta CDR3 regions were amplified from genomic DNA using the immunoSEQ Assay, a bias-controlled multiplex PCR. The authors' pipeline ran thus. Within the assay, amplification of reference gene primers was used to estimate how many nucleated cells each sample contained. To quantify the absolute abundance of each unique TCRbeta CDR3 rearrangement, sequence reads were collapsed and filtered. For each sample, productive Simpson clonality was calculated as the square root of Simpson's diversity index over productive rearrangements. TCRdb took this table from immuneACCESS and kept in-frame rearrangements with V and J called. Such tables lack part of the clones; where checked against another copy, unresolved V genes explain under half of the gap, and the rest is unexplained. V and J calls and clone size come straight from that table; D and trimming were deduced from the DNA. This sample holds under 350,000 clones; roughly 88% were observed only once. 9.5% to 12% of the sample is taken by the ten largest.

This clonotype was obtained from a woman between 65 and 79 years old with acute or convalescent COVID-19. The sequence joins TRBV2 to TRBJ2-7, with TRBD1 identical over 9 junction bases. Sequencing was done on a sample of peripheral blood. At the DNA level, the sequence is TGTGCCAGCAGGACCGGGACAGGGAGCTACGAGCAGTACTTC. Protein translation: CASRTGTGSYEQYF.